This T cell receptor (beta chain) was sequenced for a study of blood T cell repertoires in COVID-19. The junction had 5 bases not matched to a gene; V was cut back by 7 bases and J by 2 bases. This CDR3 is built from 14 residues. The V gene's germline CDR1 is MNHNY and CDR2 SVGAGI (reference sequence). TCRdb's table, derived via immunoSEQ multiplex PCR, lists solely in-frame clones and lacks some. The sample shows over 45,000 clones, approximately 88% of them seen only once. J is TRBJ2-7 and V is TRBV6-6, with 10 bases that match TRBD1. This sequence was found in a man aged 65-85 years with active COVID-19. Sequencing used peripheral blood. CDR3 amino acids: CASNRGQGAYEQYF. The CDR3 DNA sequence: TGTGCCAGCAACCGAGGACAGGGGGCCTACGAGCAGTACTTC.